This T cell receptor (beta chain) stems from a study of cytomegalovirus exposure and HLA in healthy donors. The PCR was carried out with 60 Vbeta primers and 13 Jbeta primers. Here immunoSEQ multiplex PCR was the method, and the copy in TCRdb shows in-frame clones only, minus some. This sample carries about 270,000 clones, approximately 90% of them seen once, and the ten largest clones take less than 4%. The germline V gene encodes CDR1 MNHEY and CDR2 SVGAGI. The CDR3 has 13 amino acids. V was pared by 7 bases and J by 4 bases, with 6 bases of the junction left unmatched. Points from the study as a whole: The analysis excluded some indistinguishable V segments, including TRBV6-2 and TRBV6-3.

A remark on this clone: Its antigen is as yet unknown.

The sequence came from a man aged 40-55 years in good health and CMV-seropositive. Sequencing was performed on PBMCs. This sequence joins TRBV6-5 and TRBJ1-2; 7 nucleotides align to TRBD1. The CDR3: CASTKWDSYGYTF. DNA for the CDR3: TGTGCCAGCACCAAGTGGGACAGCTATGGCTACACCTTC.